This T cell receptor beta chain was obtained from a study of cytomegalovirus exposure and HLA in healthy donors. Study background: From roughly 180 million T cells, an earlier analysis saw 120 million or so unique TCR beta sequences.

Healthy bone marrow donors made up the cohort. A word on this clone: Its target is not known.

PCR involved 60 Vbeta and 13 Jbeta primers. Measured with immunoSEQ multiplex PCR; TCRdb has only the in-frame clones, and not every one. The table lists approximately 92,000 clones, 81% of them singletons, with about 1.2% in the top ten. Regarding the study as a whole: Reportedly, fewer N-insertions than the approximately 690-donor mean appeared in an Asian-associated ancestry cluster in a later analysis. Among the most significant clusters, several appeared linked to common viral pathogens in a later analysis.

This CDR3 has 13 residues. Germline V lookup: CDR1 SGHDT, CDR2 YYEEEE. The junction had 3 bases not matched to a gene; V was cut back by 3 bases and J by 6 bases. The origin of this receptor is a girl aged 2-9 years in good health and CMV-seropositive. V and J are TRBV5-6 and TRBJ1-2, with 9 bases aligning to TRBD1. Sequenced: PBMCs. As DNA, the CDR3 is TGTGCCAGCAGCTGGACAGGGGCGGATGGCTACACCTTC. It encodes CASSWTGADGYTF.